The T cell receptor beta chain described here comes from a study of beta chain features in type 1 diabetes. Turning to the study itself: The examined sorted cells totaled 110 million or so across samples.

General study results and limits: PCR may have favored shorter templates equally in patients and controls. Moderate yet significant TCRB CDR3 shortening was seen in Type 1 diabetes patients in all four CD4+ subsets.

This clone occurred many times. Its cognate antigen is unknown. Isolated RNA was reverse transcribed in full, so expressed TCRB transcripts were sequenced. Generated by immunoSEQ multiplex PCR, the TCRdb table keeps only in-frame clones and is missing some. The table records about 650,000 clones, around 12% of them present only once. Once sorted, every population was more than 95% pure. This CDR3 is 13 amino acids long. Deletions cut 4 bases from V and 8 bases from J, with 12 bases between. Germline loops: CDR1 MDHEN, CDR2 SYDVKM. V is TRBV28 and J is TRBJ2-1; D is undetermined. This sequence originates from a man in his thirties or forties with type 1 diabetes. What was sequenced was naive CD4+ T cells from blood. The CDR3, as DNA: TGTGCCAGCAGTTCCCCATTGCATGATGAGCAGTTCTTC. Protein sequence: CASSSPLHDEQFF.